This paragraph reports one T cell receptor beta chain. Trimming cost V 7 bases and J 7 bases, with 16 bases left between them. In germline, CDR1 is LGHNT, CDR2 FRNRAP. This CDR3 contains 14 residues. This entry comes from a study of blood T cell repertoires in COVID-19. Generated by immunoSEQ multiplex PCR, the TCRdb table keeps only in-frame clones and is missing some. The sample consists of under 300,000 clones, approximately 85% of them appearing once. This clonotype was obtained from a woman aged 45 to 65 who had been exposed to COVID-19. V is TRBV12-5 and J is TRBJ2-2; D perhaps matches TRBD1 (5 bases). The sequencing sample was made of PBMCs or T cells enriched from blood (not recorded which). The CDR3 DNA is TGTGCTAGTGCTCCCCCAGGGTCCAACGGGGAGCTGTTTTTT. Translation: CASAPPGSNGELFF.